The next 14 T cell receptor beta chains were all read from a single sample in a study of shared clonotypes between healthy human individuals. Clones were sequenced by immunoSEQ multiplex PCR, and TCRdb holds only the in-frame ones, with some missing. This table holds about 1,500,000 clones, roughly 95% found once. Material for sequencing was naive CD4+ T cells sorted from blood. The subset was: CD45RA+ positively selected. These receptors were taken from a man younger than 45 in good health.

V usage is TRBV9 and J usage is TRBJ2-5; D may match TRBD1 or TRBD2 (5 bases each). V was cut by 3 bases and J by 2 bases, with 8 bases left in between. Per germline, CDR1 SGDLS and CDR2 YYNGEE. This CDR3 has 13 amino acids. CDR3 coding DNA: TGTGCCAGCAGCGGAGGGGCACAAGAGACCCAGTACTTC. This sequence encodes CASSGGAQETQYF.

The chain employs TRBV5-1 and TRBJ1-5; a possible D gene is TRBD1 (5 bases). The CDR3 sequence is 14 residues long. V lost 4 bases, J lost 5 bases, and 13 bases lay in between. In germline, CDR1 is SGHRS, CDR2 YFSETQ. The CDR3 sequence: CASSLGTADQPQHF. The CDR3 DNA sequence: TGCGCCAGCAGCCTGGGGACGGCCGATCAGCCCCAGCATTTT.

The chain is built from TRBV5-1 and TRBJ2-2; 7 nucleotides agree with TRBD2. Per germline, CDR1 SGHRS and CDR2 YFSETQ. The CDR3 totals 16 residues. Losses at the gene ends were 0 bases for V and 4 bases for J; bases not matched to a gene: 6. DNA for the CDR3: TGCGCCAGCAGCTTGGGCGGAGGCGGGAGCACCGGGGAGCTGTTTTTT. It encodes CASSLGGGGSTGELFF.

V is TRBV28 and J is TRBJ1-2, with TRBD1 as a possible D gene (6 bases). The CDR3 has 15 residues. Germline V gene sequence: CDR1 MDHEN, CDR2 SYDVKM. V lost 6 bases and J lost 8, with 22 bases in between. The CDR3: CASSPALQGTLGYTF. DNA of the CDR3: TGTGCCAGCAGCCCAGCCTTACAGGGAACCTTGGGCTACACCTTC.

The rearrangement joins TRBV28 to TRBJ1-4; 7 positions agree with TRBD1. CDR1 is MDHEN and CDR2 is SYDVKM in the germline V gene. CDR3 length equals 16 residues. V shed 6 bases and J 7 bases; nucleotides not matched to a gene: 14. CDR3 DNA sequence: TGTGCCAGCAGGTTCGCCTCCGGGACAGCGACTGAAAAACTGTTTTTT. This encodes CASRFASGTATEKLFF.

V usage is TRBV5-4 and J usage is TRBJ1-2; TRBD1 agrees at 10 bases. CDR1 and CDR2 from the germline V gene are SGHNT and YYREEE (reference sequence). V lost 4 bases, J lost 4 bases, and 4 bases stayed unmatched. This CDR3 contains 14 residues. CDR3 in amino acids: CASSARQGAYGYTF. The DNA for the CDR3 is TGTGCCAGCAGCGCGCGACAGGGGGCCTATGGCTACACCTTC.

In its sample, this clone was seen a few times. This chain links TRBV6-1 with TRBJ1-3; D call uncertain. The CDR3 has 16 amino acids. V lost 3 bases and J 0 bases, leaving 12 bases between the germline ends. Germline V gene lookup returns CDR1 MNHNS and CDR2 SASEGT. The DNA for the CDR3 is TGTGCCAGCAGTGACTTAGCGGCTACCTCTGGAAACACCATATATTTT. As protein: CASSDLAATSGNTIYF.

The gene calls are TRBV18 and TRBJ2-7; D is perhaps TRBD1 (6 bases). Trimming shortened V by 3 bases and J by 0 bases, and 18 bases separated the two germline ends. CDR1 KGHSH and CDR2 LQKENI come from the germline V gene. This CDR3 has 17 amino acids. The CDR3 DNA follows: TGTGCCAGCTCACCCAGCCCGACAGGACCCCTCTCCTACGAGCAGTACTTC. Its translation is CASSPSPTGPLSYEQYF. The full variable domain, its missing parts supplied by reference TRBV18 and TRBJ2-7, is NAGVMQNPRHLVRRRGQEARLRCSPMKGHSHVYWYRQLPEEGLKFMVYLQKENIIDESGMPKERFSAEFPKEGPSILRIQQVVRGDSAAYFCASSPSPTGPLSYEQYFGPGTRLTVT.

The chain recombines TRBV5-6 with TRBJ2-1; 11 nucleotides match TRBD2. Germline loops: CDR1 SGHDT, CDR2 YYEEEE. Trimming at V came to 4 bases and at J to 3 bases, leaving 12 bases not matched to a gene. There are 18 residues in the CDR3. This CDR3 is CASSREGRLAGLYNEQFF. CDR3 DNA sequence: TGTGCCAGCAGCCGGGAGGGTCGACTAGCGGGACTCTACAATGAGCAGTTCTTC.

J is TRBJ1-1 and V is TRBV28; D uncertain. The CDR3 consists of 11 residues. V was cut by 9 bases and J by 0 bases, with 5 bases left in between. CDR1 MDHEN and CDR2 SYDVKM come from the germline V gene. The CDR3 region has the DNA TGTGCCAGTTTTATGAACACTGAAGCTTTCTTT. Residues: CASFMNTEAFF.

V usage is TRBV2 and J usage is TRBJ2-7, with a tentative D call TRBD1 (5 bases). Trimming shortened V by 2 bases and J by 4 bases, and 15 bases separated the two germline ends. CDR3 length: 15 residues. The germline V gene has CDR1 SNHLY and CDR2 FYNNEI. The CDR3 loop reads CASSERGTPLYEQYF. CDR3 DNA sequence: TGTGCCAGCAGTGAAAGGGGCACTCCACTTTACGAGCAGTACTTC. The entire variable domain, with the rest obtained from reference TRBV2 and TRBJ2-7, is as follows: EPEVTQTPSHQVTQMGQEVILRCVPISNHLYFYWYRQILGQKVEFLVSFYNNEISEKSEIFDDQFSVERPDGSNFTLKIRSTKLEDSAMYFCASSERGTPLYEQYFGPGTRLTVT.

The J gene is TRBJ1-4, the V gene TRBV5-1; tentative D call: TRBD1 (6 bases). CDR1 SGHRS and CDR2 YFSETQ come from the germline V gene. This CDR3 contains 14 residues. V was clipped by 4 bases and J by 7 bases, with 14 bases between them. The CDR3 sequence: CASSPGQFGEKLFF. In DNA form, the CDR3 reads TGCGCCAGCAGCCCTGGACAGTTTGGTGAAAAACTGTTTTTT. Full variable domain (missing parts from reference TRBV5-1 and TRBJ1-4): KAGVTQTPRYLIKTRGQQVTLSCSPISGHRSVSWYQQTPGQGLQFLFEYFSETQRNKGNFPGRFSGRQFSNSRSEMNVSTLELGDSALYLCASSPGQFGEKLFFGSGTQLSVL.

This chain connects TRBV29-1 to TRBJ2-1; TRBD2 matches 14 bases. CDR1 is SQVTM, CDR2 ANQGSEA, per germline. V dropped 7 bases and J dropped 9; count of bases not matched to a gene: 8. The CDR3 contains 14 residues. CDR3 region: CSGGLAGGQVEQFF. Here the CDR3 DNA reads TGCAGCGGAGGACTAGCGGGAGGTCAGGTTGAGCAGTTCTTC.

The chain joins TRBV19 to TRBJ1-5; D perhaps matches TRBD1 (5 bases). The CDR3 has 17 amino acids. V lost 2 bases and J lost 4, with 18 bases in between. Germline V gene lookup returns CDR1 LNHDA and CDR2 SQIVND (reference sequence). The CDR3 loop is CASSIIAGGGINQPQHF. The CDR3 DNA reads as TGTGCCAGTAGTATAATCGCCGGCGGGGGGATTAATCAGCCCCAGCATTTT.